This TCR beta chain appears in the sequencing data of a study of breast tumors, draining lymph nodes, adjacent tissues. A single record per CDR3 protein comes from TCRdb applying MiXCR to the multiplex PCR reads. Of some 140,000 distinct CDR3 sequences listed, approximately 20% are singletons. This clonotype was seen many times. Its specificity is unknown. Breast cancer patients provided tissue from their axillary draining lymph nodes. Trimming cost V 5 bases and J 7 bases, with 9 bases left between them. CDR1 is GTSNPN, CDR2 SVGIG, per germline (reference sequence). The CDR3 contains 10 residues. Findings and caveats of the study: Luminal-like breast cancer showed significantly higher tumor–nontumor repertoire similarity than basal-like. Data only fit, rather than demonstrated, lymph node origin of most tumor T cells. The data were judged consistent with most tumor T cells coming from lymph node and expanding in tumor.

The receptor was isolated from a female donor with breast cancer. Some clones in this sample may be carry-over from other donors' samples. The rearrangement uses TRBV30 and TRBJ2-7; D not resolved. Input material: axillary lymph node tissue. Here the CDR3 DNA reads TGTGCCTGGGGGTTCGGAGAGCAGTACTTC. Translated: CAWGFGEQYF.